This is a list of T cell receptor beta chains from one sample in a study of shared clonotypes between healthy human individuals. Produced via immunoSEQ multiplex PCR; TCRdb's table is partial and in-frame only. This sample has more than 2,000,000 clones, with over 85% found just once. The sample was naive CD4+ T cells sorted from blood. Every receptor here comes from a man between 18 and 29 years old in good health. CDR3s include the opening cysteine and the closing phenylalanine or tryptophan. A D gene is named only where the DNA matches it firmly. The listing skips clone size in some rows; elsewhere it reads once, few, many or a size class.

V,D,J,size,DNA,CDR3
TRBV5-1,TRBD1,TRBJ1-1,once,TGCGCCAGCAGCTTGGCAAGGACAGGGGCGAGGAACACTGAAGCTTTCTTT,CASSLARTGARNTEAFF
TRBV11-2,.,TRBJ2-1,.,TGTGCCAGCAGCCAGGCAGCCGTTAATTTTGAGCAGTTCTTC,CASSQAAVNFEQFF
TRBV18,.,TRBJ2-7,.,TGTGCCAGCTCACCTTCTGTTTTGTACGAGCAGTACTTC,CASSPSVLYEQYF
TRBV19,.,TRBJ1-3,.,TGTGCCAGTAGTATGACAGTCTCTGGAAACACCATATATTTT,CASSMTVSGNTIYF
TRBV6-5,TRBD2,TRBJ2-3,.,TGTGCCAGCAGTCGCGGGACTAGCGGGAGTGGGACGCAGTATTTT,CASSRGTSGSGTQYF
TRBV9,TRBD1,TRBJ1-3,.,TGTGCCAGCAGCCTCGGACAGGCCAGCTCTGGAAACACCATATATTTT,CASSLGQASSGNTIYF
TRBV6-5,.,TRBJ1-2,.,TGTGCCAGCTTTTCAGGCCTCTATGGCTACACCTTC,CASFSGLYGYTF
TRBV29-1,TRBD1,TRBJ1-2,.,TGCAGCGTGGCATGGACAGGGGGTAGCTATGGCTACACCTTC,CSVAWTGGSYGYTF
TRBV6-1,TRBD1,TRBJ1-2,once,TGTGCCAGCAGAGAGACAGGGGTCTATGGCTACACCTTC,CASRETGVYGYTF
TRBV9,.,TRBJ1-3,.,TGTGCCAGCAGCGCTGGGCTCTCTGGAAACACCATATATTTT,CASSAGLSGNTIYF
TRBV19,.,TRBJ2-1,.,TGTGCCAGTAGTAGGTTGCGGCGCGATGGGGGCTACAATGAGCAGTTCTTC,CASSRLRRDGGYNEQFF
TRBV5-6,TRBD2,TRBJ2-5,.,TGTGCCAGCATCCTGATCGGGACTAGCGGTCAAGAGACCCAGTACTTC,CASILIGTSGQETQYF
TRBV2,TRBD2,TRBJ2-3,.,TGTGCCAGCAAGCGGGAAATCACAGATACGCAGTATTTT,CASKREITDTQYF
TRBV6-5,.,TRBJ2-7,.,TGTGCCAGCAGTTACTCTTGGCAGGACCCCTACGAGCAGTACTTC,CASSYSWQDPYEQYF
TRBV2,.,TRBJ1-2,.,TGTGCCAGCAGTTACAGGGAGTGGGCCTATGGCTACACCTTC,CASSYREWAYGYTF
TRBV7-2,.,TRBJ2-7,once,TGTGCCAGCAGCCCCCGATCGGCCACCCTACGAGAGCAGTACTTC,CASSPRSATLREQYF
TRBV4-3,.,TRBJ2-3,.,TGCGCCAGCAGCCAAGACCGTCTAGGATTCACTAGCACAGATACGCAGTATTTT,CASSQDRLGFTSTDTQYF
TRBV5-1,.,TRBJ2-7,.,TGCGCCAGCAGCCCCCTGGCGGGATCCGTCTTCAACGAGCAGTACTTC,CASSPLAGSVFNEQYF
TRBV5-4,.,TRBJ2-5,.,TGTGCAACAGCGGTGGGACAAGTTAAGGAGACCCAGTACTTC,CATAVGQVKETQYF
TRBV19,.,TRBJ1-6,.,TGTGCCAGTAGTTTCCCGGCTTATAATTCACCCCTCCACTTT,CASSFPAYNSPLHF
TRBV27,TRBD1,TRBJ2-7,.,TGTGCCAGCAGGCACCAAGGGACAGGGTACTACGAGCAGTACTTC,CASRHQGTGYYEQYF
TRBV5-1,.,TRBJ2-3,.,TGCGCCAGCAGCCATACCACTAGAACCACAGATACGCAGTATTTT,CASSHTTRTTDTQYF
TRBV10-2,TRBD1,TRBJ2-7,.,TGCGCCAGCAGTGGAGGGGGCGTCGAGCAGTACTTC,CASSGGGVEQYF
TRBV15,.,TRBJ1-4,.,TGTGCCACCAGCAGAGGGCAGGGAACTAATGAAAAACTGTTTTTT,CATSRGQGTNEKLFF
TRBV5-5,TRBD1,TRBJ2-7,.,TGTGCCAGCAGCTTGGCGCCGGGGACAGGGGGCTCCTACGAGCAGTACTTC,CASSLAPGTGGSYEQYF
TRBV2,TRBD1,TRBJ2-5,once,TGTGCCAGCAGCTTCGGGGCAGGGGGCGCGGGTGGTTTACGGACCCAGTACTTC,CASSFGAGGAGGLRTQYF
TRBV5-6,.,TRBJ1-4,.,TGTGCCAGCAGCTTCAGGGTGGGTAATGAAAAACTGTTTTTT,CASSFRVGNEKLFF
TRBV28,.,TRBJ2-5,.,TGTGCCAGCAGTGGGCCGCCATGGGAGACCCAGTACTTC,CASSGPPWETQYF
TRBV30,TRBD1,TRBJ1-6,few,TGTGCCTGGAGTGCCCGGACAGGGGGAACATCACCCCTCCACTTT,CAWSARTGGTSPLHF
TRBV18,TRBD2,TRBJ2-4,.,TGTGCCAGCTCACCGACCGGGACTAGCGGGAGGGCGGCCAAAAACATTCAGTACTTC,CASSPTGTSGRAAKNIQYF
TRBV30,TRBD1,TRBJ1-5,.,TGTGCCTGGAGTCTGACAGGGGATCAGCCCCAGCATTTT,CAWSLTGDQPQHF
TRBV4-1,TRBD2,TRBJ2-3,.,TGCGCCAGCAGCCAAGACTCCAGCGGGAGGGCCGGAGATACGCAGTATTTT,CASSQDSSGRAGDTQYF
TRBV7-6,TRBD2,TRBJ2-2,once,TGTGCCAGCAGCCGGGGACTAGCGGATCTCACCGGGGAGCTGTTTTTT,CASSRGLADLTGELFF
TRBV18,.,TRBJ1-3,.,TGTGCCAGCTCATTCAACGGGCGGACAGACTCTGGAAACACCATATATTTT,CASSFNGRTDSGNTIYF
TRBV28,.,TRBJ2-5,.,TGTGCCAGCATATGGGTATTCCAAGAGACCCAGTACTTC,CASIWVFQETQYF
TRBV6-5,TRBD1,TRBJ2-7,once,TGTGCCAGCAGTCGACAGGGGAGCTCCTACGAGCAGTACTTC,CASSRQGSSYEQYF
TRBV5-1,.,TRBJ2-5,.,TGCGCCAGCAGCTTAGAGGGCCGGTCCGGGACCCAGTACTTC,CASSLEGRSGTQYF
TRBV15,TRBD1,TRBJ1-2,.,TGTGCCACCAGCCCCCGACAGGGGAACTATGGCTACACCTTC,CATSPRQGNYGYTF
TRBV18,.,TRBJ1-1,.,TGTGCCAGCTCCAAAGCACGGGACACTGAAGCTTTCTTT,CASSKARDTEAFF
TRBV28,.,TRBJ1-5,.,TGTGCCAGCTGTGGGGCACGGGTGGGGAATCAGCCCCAGCATTTT,CASCGARVGNQPQHF
TRBV14,.,TRBJ1-1,.,TGTGCCAGCAGCCAAGATCAATGGTACAGGGACACTGAAGCTTTCTTT,CASSQDQWYRDTEAFF
TRBV14,.,TRBJ2-5,.,TGTGCCAGCATTAAAGAGACCCAGTACTTC,CASIKETQYF
TRBV2,.,TRBJ2-1,.,TGTGCCAGCAGTGCTCGAGGCGAAAGGCAGTTCTTC,CASSARGERQFF
TRBV5-1,.,TRBJ2-7,.,TGCGCCAGCAGCTCCTCCTTATACGAGCAGTACTTC,CASSSSLYEQYF
TRBV7-2,TRBD1,TRBJ1-4,.,TGTGCCAGCAGCTTAGGGCGGCAGGGGGGTGAAAAACTGTTTTTT,CASSLGRQGGEKLFF
TRBV10-3,.,TRBJ1-2,.,TGTGCCATCAGTGAGAACGGTTATGGCTACACCTTC,CAISENGYGYTF
TRBV19,TRBD1,TRBJ2-3,.,TGTGCCAGTAGTATATATACAGGGGCAGATACGCAGTATTTT,CASSIYTGADTQYF
TRBV5-6,.,TRBJ1-2,.,TGTGCCAGCAGCTTCATCAGGGGACAAAAGTATGGCTACACCTTC,CASSFIRGQKYGYTF
TRBV6-6,TRBD1,TRBJ2-3,.,TGTGCCAGCAGGTCAGGGGGTGGCACAGATACGCAGTATTTT,CASRSGGGTDTQYF